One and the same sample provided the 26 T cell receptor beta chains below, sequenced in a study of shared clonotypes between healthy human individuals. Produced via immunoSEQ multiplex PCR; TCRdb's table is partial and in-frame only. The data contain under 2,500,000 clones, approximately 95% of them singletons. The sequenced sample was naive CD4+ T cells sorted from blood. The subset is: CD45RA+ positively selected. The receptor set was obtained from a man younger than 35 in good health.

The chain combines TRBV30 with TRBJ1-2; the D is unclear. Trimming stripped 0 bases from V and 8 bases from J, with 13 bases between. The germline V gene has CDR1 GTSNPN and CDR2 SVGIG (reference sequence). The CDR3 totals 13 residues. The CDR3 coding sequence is TGTGCCTGGAGTGTAATCAACAGCCAAGGCTACACCTTC. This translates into CAWSVINSQGYTF.

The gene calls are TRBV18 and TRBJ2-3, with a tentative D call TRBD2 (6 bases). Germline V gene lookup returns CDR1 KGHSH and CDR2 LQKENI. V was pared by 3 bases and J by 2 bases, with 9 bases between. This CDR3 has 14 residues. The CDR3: CASSPLANTDTQYF. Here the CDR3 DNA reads TGTGCCAGCTCACCTCTAGCGAACACAGATACGCAGTATTTT.

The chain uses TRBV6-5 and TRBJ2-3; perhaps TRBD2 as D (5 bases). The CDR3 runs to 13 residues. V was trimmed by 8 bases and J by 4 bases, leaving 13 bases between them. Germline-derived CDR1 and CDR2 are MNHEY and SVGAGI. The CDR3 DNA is TGTGCCAGCCGAGCGGCCGGGGCAGATACGCAGTATTTT. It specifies CASRAAGADTQYF.

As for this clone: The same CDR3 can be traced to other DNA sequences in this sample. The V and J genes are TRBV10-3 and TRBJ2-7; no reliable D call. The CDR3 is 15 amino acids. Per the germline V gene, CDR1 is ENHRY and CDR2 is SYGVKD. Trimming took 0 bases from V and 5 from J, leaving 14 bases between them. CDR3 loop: CAISESTVPRDEQYF. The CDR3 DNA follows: TGTGCCATCAGTGAGTCGACTGTCCCTAGGGACGAGCAGTACTTC.

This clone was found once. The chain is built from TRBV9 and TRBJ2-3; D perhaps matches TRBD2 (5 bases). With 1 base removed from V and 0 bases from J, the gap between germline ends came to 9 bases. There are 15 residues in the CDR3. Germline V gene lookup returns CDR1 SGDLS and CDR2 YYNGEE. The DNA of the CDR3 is TGTGCCAGCAGCGTATCTAGCCCCAGCACAGATACGCAGTATTTT. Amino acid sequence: CASSVSSPSTDTQYF.

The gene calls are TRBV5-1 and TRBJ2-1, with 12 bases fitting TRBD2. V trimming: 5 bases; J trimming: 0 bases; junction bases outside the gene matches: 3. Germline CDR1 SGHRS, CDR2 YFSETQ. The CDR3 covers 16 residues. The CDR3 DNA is TGCGCCAGCAGTCAGACTAGCGGGAGCTCCTACAATGAGCAGTTCTTC. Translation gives CASSQTSGSSYNEQFF.

The CDR3 coding sequence is TGTGCCAGCAGTCCCAGGGGCCGGGATGAGCAGTTCTTC. Translated, it gives CASSPRGRDEQFF. The V and J genes are TRBV27 and TRBJ2-1; tentatively, D is TRBD1 (6 bases). The germline gives CDR1 MNHEY, CDR2 SMNVEV (reference sequence). V lost 5 bases and J 8 bases, leaving 13 bases between the germline ends. The CDR3 covers 13 residues.

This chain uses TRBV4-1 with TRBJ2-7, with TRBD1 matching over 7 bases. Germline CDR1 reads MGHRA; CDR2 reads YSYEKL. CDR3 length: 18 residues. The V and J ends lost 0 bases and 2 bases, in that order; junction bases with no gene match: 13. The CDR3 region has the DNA TGCGCCAGCAGCCAAGATCCCTACAGGGGAAACTTCGCCTACGAGCAGTACTTC. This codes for CASSQDPYRGNFAYEQYF.

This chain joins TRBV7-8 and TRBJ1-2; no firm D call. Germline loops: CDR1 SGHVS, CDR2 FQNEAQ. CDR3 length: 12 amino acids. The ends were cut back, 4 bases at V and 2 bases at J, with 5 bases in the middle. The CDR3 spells CASSSTNYGYTF. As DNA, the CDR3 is TGTGCCAGCAGCTCGACAAACTATGGCTACACCTTC.

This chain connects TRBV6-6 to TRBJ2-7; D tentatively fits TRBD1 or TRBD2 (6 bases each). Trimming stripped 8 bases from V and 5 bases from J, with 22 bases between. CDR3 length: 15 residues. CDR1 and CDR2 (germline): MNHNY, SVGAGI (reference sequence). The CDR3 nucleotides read TGTGCCAGCGCGGACCGAACACAGGGAGGCCACGAGCAGTACTTC. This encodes CASADRTQGGHEQYF.

The CDR3 coding sequence is TGCGCCAGCAGCTTGAGTGCGGGGGGCGGGGCAGATACGCAGTATTTT. It codes for CASSLSAGGGADTQYF. The rearrangement joins TRBV5-1 to TRBJ2-3; 8 positions match TRBD2. Germline CDR1 is SGHRS and CDR2 is YFSETQ. The CDR3 loop spans 16 amino acids. V was pared by 1 base and J by 4 bases, with 8 bases of the junction left unmatched.

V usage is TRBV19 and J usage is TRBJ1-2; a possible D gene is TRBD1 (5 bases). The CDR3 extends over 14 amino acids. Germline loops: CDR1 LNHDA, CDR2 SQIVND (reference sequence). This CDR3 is CMWAFWGERNGYTF. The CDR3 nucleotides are TGTATGTGGGCTTTCTGGGGGGAGCGGAATGGCTACACCTTC. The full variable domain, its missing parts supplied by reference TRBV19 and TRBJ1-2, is DGGITQSPKYLFRKEGQNVTLSCEQNLNHDAMYWYRQDPGQGLRLIYYSQIVNDFQKGDIAEGYSVSREKKESFPLTVTSAQKNPTAFYLCMWAFWGERNGYTFGSGTRLTVV.

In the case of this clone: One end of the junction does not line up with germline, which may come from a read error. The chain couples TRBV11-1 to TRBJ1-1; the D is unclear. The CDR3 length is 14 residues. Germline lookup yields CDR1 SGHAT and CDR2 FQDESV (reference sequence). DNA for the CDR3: TGTGCCAGCAGCTTAGTGGGGTCGGCTGGGAGCGCCTCCTTT. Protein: CASSLVGSAGSASF. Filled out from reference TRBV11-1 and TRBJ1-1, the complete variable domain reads EAEVAQSPRYKITEKSQAVAFWCDPISGHATLYWYRQILGQGPELLVQFQDESVVDDSQLPKDRFSAERLKGVDSTLKIQPAELGDSAMYLCASSLVGSAGSASFGQGTRLTVV.

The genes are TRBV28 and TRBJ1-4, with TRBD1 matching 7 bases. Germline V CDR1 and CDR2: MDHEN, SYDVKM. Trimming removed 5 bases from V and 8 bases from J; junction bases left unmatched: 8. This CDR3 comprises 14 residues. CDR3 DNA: TGTGCCAGCAGTCCCCCAGGGGGGGAGGAAAAACTGTTTTTT. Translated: CASSPPGGEEKLFF.

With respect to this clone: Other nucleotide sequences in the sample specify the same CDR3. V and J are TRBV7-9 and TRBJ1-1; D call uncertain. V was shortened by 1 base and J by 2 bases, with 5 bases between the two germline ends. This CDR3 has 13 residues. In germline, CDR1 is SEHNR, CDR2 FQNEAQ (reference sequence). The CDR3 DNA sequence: TGTGCCAGCAGCTTAGAGGGTAACACTGAAGCTTTCTTT. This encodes CASSLEGNTEAFF.

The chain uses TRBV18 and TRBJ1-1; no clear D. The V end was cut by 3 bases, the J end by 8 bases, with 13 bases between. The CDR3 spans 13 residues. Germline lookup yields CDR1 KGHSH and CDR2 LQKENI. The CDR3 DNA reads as TGTGCCAGCTCACCTCCGGTGGGGAGAGAAGCTTTCTTT. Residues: CASSPPVGREAFF.

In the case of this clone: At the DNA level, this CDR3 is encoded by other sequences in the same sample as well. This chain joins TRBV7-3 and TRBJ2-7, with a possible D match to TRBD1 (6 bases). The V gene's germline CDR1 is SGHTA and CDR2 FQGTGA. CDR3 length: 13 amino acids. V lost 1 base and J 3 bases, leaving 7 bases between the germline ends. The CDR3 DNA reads TGTGCCAGCAGCTTAAGAGGGGGCTACGAGCAGTACTTC. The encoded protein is CASSLRGGYEQYF.

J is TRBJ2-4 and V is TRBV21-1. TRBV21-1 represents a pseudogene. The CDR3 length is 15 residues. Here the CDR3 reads CASSKGGRAKNIQYF. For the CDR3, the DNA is TGTGCCAGCAGCAAAGGGGGTCGAGCCAAAAACATTCAGTACTTC.

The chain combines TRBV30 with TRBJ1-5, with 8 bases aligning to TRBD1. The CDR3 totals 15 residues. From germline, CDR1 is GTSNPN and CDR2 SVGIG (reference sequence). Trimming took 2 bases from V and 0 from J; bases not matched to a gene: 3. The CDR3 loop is CAWSLTGDSNQPQHF. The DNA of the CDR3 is TGTGCCTGGAGTCTGACAGGGGATAGCAATCAGCCCCAGCATTTT.

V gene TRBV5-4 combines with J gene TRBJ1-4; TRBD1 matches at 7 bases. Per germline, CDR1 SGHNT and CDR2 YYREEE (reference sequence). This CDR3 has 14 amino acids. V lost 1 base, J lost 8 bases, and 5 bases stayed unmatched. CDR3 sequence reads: CASSLSRGDEKLFF. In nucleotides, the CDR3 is TGTGCCAGCAGCTTGTCCAGGGGGGACGAAAAACTGTTTTTT.

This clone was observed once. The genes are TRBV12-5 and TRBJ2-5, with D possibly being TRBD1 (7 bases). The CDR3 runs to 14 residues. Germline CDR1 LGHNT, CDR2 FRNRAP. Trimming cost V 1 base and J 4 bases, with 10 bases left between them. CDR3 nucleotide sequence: TGTGCTAGTGGTTTGGGGCAGGGGGGAGAGACCCAGTACTTC. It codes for CASGLGQGGETQYF.

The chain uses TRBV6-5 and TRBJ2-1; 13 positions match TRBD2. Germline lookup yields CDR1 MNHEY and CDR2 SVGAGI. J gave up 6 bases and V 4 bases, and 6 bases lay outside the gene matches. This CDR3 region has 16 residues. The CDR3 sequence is CASSSRGLAGFNEQFF. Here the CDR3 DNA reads TGTGCCAGCAGTTCAAGGGGACTAGCGGGATTCAATGAGCAGTTCTTC.

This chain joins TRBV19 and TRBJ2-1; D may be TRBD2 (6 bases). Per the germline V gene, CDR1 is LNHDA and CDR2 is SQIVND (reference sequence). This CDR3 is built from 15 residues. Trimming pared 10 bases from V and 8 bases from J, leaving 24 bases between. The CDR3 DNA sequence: TGTGCCACCGCAGACCGGGACTTAGTATCCCATGAGCAGTTCTTC. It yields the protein CATADRDLVSHEQFF.

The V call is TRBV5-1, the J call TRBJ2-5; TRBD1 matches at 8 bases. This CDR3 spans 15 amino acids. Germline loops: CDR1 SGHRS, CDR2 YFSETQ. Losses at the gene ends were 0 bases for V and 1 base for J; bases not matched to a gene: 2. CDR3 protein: CASSLEGTGQETQYF. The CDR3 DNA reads TGCGCCAGCAGCTTGGAGGGGACAGGCCAAGAGACCCAGTACTTC.

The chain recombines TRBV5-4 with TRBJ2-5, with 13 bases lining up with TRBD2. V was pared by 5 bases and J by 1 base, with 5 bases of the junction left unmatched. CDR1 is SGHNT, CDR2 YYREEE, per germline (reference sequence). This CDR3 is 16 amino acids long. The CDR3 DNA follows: TGTGCCAGCAGAACGGGACTAGCGGGACGCCAAGAGACCCAGTACTTC. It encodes CASRTGLAGRQETQYF.

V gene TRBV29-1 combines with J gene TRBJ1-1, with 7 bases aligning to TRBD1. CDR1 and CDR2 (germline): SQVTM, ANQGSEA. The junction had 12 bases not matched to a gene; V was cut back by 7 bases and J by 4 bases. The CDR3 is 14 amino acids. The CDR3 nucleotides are TGCAGCGCCCGATCCGGGACAGCGAGCACTGAAGCTTTCTTT. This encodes CSARSGTASTEAFF.